This is a list of T cell receptor beta chains from one sample in a study of blood T cell repertoires in COVID-19. The table came from immunoSEQ multiplex PCR; TCRdb's copy has only in-frame clones and leaves some out. The data hold roughly 160,000 clones, with around 80% observed a single time. Sequenced: PBMCs or T cells enriched from blood (not recorded which). The receptors were sampled from a man aged 50 to 59 who had recovered from COVID-19. CDR3s include the opening cysteine and the closing phenylalanine or tryptophan. The D gene is left open where the match is weak. Some rows mark clone size as missing; the rest say once, few, many or name a class of expanded clone.

D gene	V gene	J gene	clone size	CDR3 DNA	CDR3 protein
TRBD2	TRBV16	TRBJ2-5	NA	TGTGCCAGCAGCCAAGGGTCAGCGCCAGCGGGGGGTGAGACCCAGTACTTC	CASSQGSAPAGGETQYF
NA	TRBV6-5	TRBJ1-1	NA	TGTGCCAGCAGTTTTGAGGGGAACACTGAAGCTTTCTTT	CASSFEGNTEAFF
TRBD1	TRBV3-1/TRBV3-2	TRBJ1-1	NA	TGTGCCAGCAGCCAAAGCTACGGACAGGGGGCAACGGACGCTTTCTTT	CASSQSYGQGATDAFF
TRBD1	TRBV3-1/TRBV3-2	TRBJ2-7	NA	TGTGCCAGCAGCCAAGCCCGGGACAGCTCGCAGTACTTC	CASSQARDSSQYF
TRBD1	TRBV6-5	TRBJ2-7	many	TGTGCCAGCAGTACCACCGGGACAGGTTACTACGAGCAGTACTTC	CASSTTGTGYYEQYF
NA	TRBV12-1	TRBJ2-1	NA	TGTGCCAGCAGCTTTGCCCCGGGACTAGCGGGGGTTTGTAGCTCCTACAATGAGCAGTTCTTC	CASSFAPGLAGVCSSYNEQFF
NA	TRBV28	TRBJ2-7	NA	TGTGCCAGCAGCTTTCGCAGGGCGAGCTCCTACGAGCAGTACTTC	CASSFRRASSYEQYF
NA	TRBV7-9	TRBJ1-2	NA	TGTGCCAGCAGCTTAGAGAGGGGGAAAAACTATGGCTACACCTTC	CASSLERGKNYGYTF
NA	TRBV3-1/TRBV3-2	TRBJ1-5	once	TGTGCCAGCAGCCGTTCAGGGGTAGGCAATCAGCCCCAGCATTTT	CASSRSGVGNQPQHF
TRBD2	TRBV10-3	TRBJ2-1	NA	TGTGCCATCAAATCTGACGCACCGGGACAGAAGCGGGAGGGCTCCTACAATGAGCAGTTCTTC	CAIKSDAPGQKREGSYNEQFF
NA	TRBV2	TRBJ1-2	NA	TGTGCCACTCGGCGGGACGTAGGCTACACCTTC	CATRRDVGYTF
TRBD1	TRBV6-1	TRBJ2-7	NA	TGTGCCAGCAGTGAACAGACAGGGCACTCCTACGAGCAGTACTTC	CASSEQTGHSYEQYF
TRBD1	TRBV12-3/TRBV12-4	TRBJ2-7	NA	TGTGCCAGCAGCATCCTACAGGGGGGAGAGCAGTACTTC	CASSILQGGEQYF
TRBD2	TRBV2	TRBJ2-3	NA	TGTGCCAGCTCAAGGACTAGCGGGGGGGCCGGGACCACAGATACGCAGTATTTT	CASSRTSGGAGTTDTQYF
NA	TRBV11-3	TRBJ2-1	NA	TGTGCCAGCAGCTTAGTATCCGATGAGCAGTTCTTC	CASSLVSDEQFF
NA	TRBV7-9	TRBJ2-2	NA	TGTGCCAGCAGCTTAGAAAAAATGGCAGGGGACCGTGCCGGGGAGCTGTTTTTT	CASSLEKMAGDRAGELFF
NA	TRBV19	TRBJ1-1	NA	TGTGCCAGTAGTGCATCACAGGGTAGGGCTGAAGCTTTCTTT	CASSASQGRAEAFF
TRBD1	TRBV27	TRBJ2-1	NA	TGTGCCAGCAGTGCTCACGGGACAGGGGTTGGAAATGAGCAGTTCTTC	CASSAHGTGVGNEQFF
NA	TRBV2	TRBJ1-5	NA	TGTGCCAGCAGTGAAGCGACAGCCTCCCGGCCCCAGCATTTT	CASSEATASRPQHF
NA	TRBV5-1	TRBJ2-5	NA	TGCGCCAGCAGCCCCCCGACTGTGTTAAAGACCCAGTACTTC	CASSPPTVLKTQYF
TRBD1	TRBV5-4	TRBJ1-2	once	TGTGCCAGCAGCTTCCGGACAGGGGACTATGGCTACACCTTC	CASSFRTGDYGYTF
NA	TRBV7-9	TRBJ1-2	NA	TGTGCCAGCAGCCCAGATGGACAAGGGCTCTATGGCTACACCTTC	CASSPDGQGLYGYTF
TRBD1	TRBV27	TRBJ2-7	NA	TGTGCCAGCAGTAGGACAGGGGGTAGCTACGAGCAGTACTTC	CASSRTGGSYEQYF
TRBD1	TRBV7-7	TRBJ2-3	NA	TGTGCCAGCCCCGGACAGGTAACGCAGTATTTT	CASPGQVTQYF
TRBD2	TRBV2	TRBJ2-5	NA	TGTGCCAGCAGTGAAGGGCGGGGGGGCCATCGCGAGACCCAGTACTTC	CASSEGRGGHRETQYF
TRBD1	TRBV11-2	TRBJ1-3	NA	TGTGCCAGCAGCTCTCGGACAGGCCCAGACGGGGGAAACACCATATATTTT	CASSSRTGPDGGNTIYF
NA	TRBV6-6	TRBJ1-1	NA	TGTGCCAGCAGTTACTCGCTAGGGGGCACTGAAGCTTTCTTT	CASSYSLGGTEAFF
NA	TRBV5-8	TRBJ1-5	NA	TGTGCCAGCAGCTTGAGGGGGGAGGGAACGTCCCAGCATTTT	CASSLRGEGTSQHF
NA	TRBV19	TRBJ2-3	NA	TGTGCCAGTAGTGGCAGGGGGGAACCAGACCAGCGACATACGCAGTATTTT	CASSGRGEPDQRHTQYF
TRBD1	TRBV29-1	TRBJ1-4	NA	TGCAGCGCCCTACAGGGGGCGAATGAAAAACTGTTTTTT	CSALQGANEKLFF
NA	TRBV2	TRBJ1-3	NA	TGTGCCAGCCAAGGGGGTACTGGAAACACCATATATTTT	CASQGGTGNTIYF
TRBD1	TRBV7-8	TRBJ2-7	NA	TGTGCCAGCAGCTTATCCGGGACAGGGGCATCCTACGAGCAGTACTTC	CASSLSGTGASYEQYF
TRBD1	TRBV19	TRBJ1-2	NA	TGTGCCAGTAGCCCGCAGGGGGAAGGCGGCTACACCTTC	CASSPQGEGGYTF
NA	TRBV5-1	TRBJ2-7	NA	TGCGCCAGCAGCACCGAGCCAGGTACCTACGAGCAGTACTTC	CASSTEPGTYEQYF
TRBD1	TRBV27	TRBJ1-2	NA	TGTGCCAGCATTTACCATCCGACAGGGGTCGGCGGCTACACCTTC	CASIYHPTGVGGYTF
TRBD2	TRBV5-1	TRBJ2-5	NA	TGCGCCAGCAGCTTTGAGCGGGGACAAGAGACCCAGTACTTC	CASSFERGQETQYF
TRBD1	TRBV13	TRBJ2-1	NA	TGTGCCAGCTCGCGGACAGGGGGTCATGAGCAGTTCTTC	CASSRTGGHEQFF
TRBD1	TRBV19	TRBJ2-2	NA	TGTGCCAGTAGAGACAGGGGGAGGACCGGGGAGCTGTTTTTT	CASRDRGRTGELFF
TRBD2	TRBV28	TRBJ2-1	NA	TGTGCCAGCACCAATAGCGGGAACTCCTACAATGAGCAGTTCTTC	CASTNSGNSYNEQFF
NA	TRBV14	TRBJ1-1	once	TGTGCCAGCACAGGAGGGCCCCACACTGAAGCTTTCTTT	CASTGGPHTEAFF
NA	TRBV18	TRBJ1-3	NA	TGTGCCAGCTCACCCTTAGAATGGGCCGACACCATATATTTT	CASSPLEWADTIYF
TRBD1	TRBV14	TRBJ2-5	NA	TGTGCCAGCAGCCTACAGGGGGTGGGGACCCAGTACTTC	CASSLQGVGTQYF
NA	TRBV15	TRBJ2-7	once	TGTGCCACCAGCAGGGCCTCCGGGGGAAACAACTACGAGCAGTACTTC	CATSRASGGNNYEQYF
TRBD2	TRBV7-2	TRBJ2-6	few	TGTGCCAGCAGCTCCTCGGGGGGGACTGGGGCCAACGTCCTGACTTTC	CASSSSGGTGANVLTF
TRBD2	TRBV6-5	TRBJ2-1	NA	TGTGCCAGCAGTCTCGGACTAGATATGGATGAGCAGTTCTTC	CASSLGLDMDEQFF
NA	TRBV10-1	TRBJ1-2	NA	TGCGCCAGCAGTGATTTGGTAGAGGCTAACTATGGCTACACCTTC	CASSDLVEANYGYTF
NA	TRBV12-3/TRBV12-4	TRBJ2-5	NA	TGTGCCAGCAGGCAGGGGAGTTGGGAGACCCAGTACTTC	CASRQGSWETQYF
NA	TRBV6-5	TRBJ1-3	NA	TGTGCCAGCAGTTACGGGCAGGGGAAGGGAAACACCATATATTTT	CASSYGQGKGNTIYF
NA	TRBV30	TRBJ1-4	NA	TGTGCCTGGGGTGGGACAAATGAAAAACTGTTTTTT	CAWGGTNEKLFF
TRBD1	TRBV6-5	TRBJ1-2	NA	TGTGCCAGCAGTACCACCGGGACAGGGCTTTATGGCTACACCTTC	CASSTTGTGLYGYTF
NA	TRBV5-1	TRBJ2-1	few	TGCGCCAGCAGCTTGGCCGGGCCAGGGGCTGAGCAGTTCTTC	CASSLAGPGAEQFF
TRBD1	TRBV24-1	TRBJ2-2	NA	TGTGCCACCAGTGATCCCACAGGGGGTCACACCGGGGAGCTGTTTTTT	CATSDPTGGHTGELFF
TRBD1	TRBV28	TRBJ1-2	NA	TGTGCCAGCACACAGGGGGCCGACTATGGCTACACCTTC	CASTQGADYGYTF
NA	TRBV5-1	TRBJ2-2	NA	TGCGCCAGCAGCTTGGCCGGGGTTCCGAACACCGGGGAGCTGTTTTTT	CASSLAGVPNTGELFF